This T cell receptor (beta chain) was retrieved from a study of cytomegalovirus exposure and HLA in healthy donors. Study-level points and caveats: Productive status was seen about 90% or about 30% of the time for most TCR beta V segments in an earlier analysis. TCR beta sequences reportedly predicted the HLA-A and HLA-B alleles of most subjects accurately.

Donors likely had unrecorded immune exposures despite being nominally healthy when sampled. The CDR3 has 15 amino acids. V shed 5 bases, J shed 3 bases, and the junction held 9 bases outside the gene matches. Germline values: CDR1 SGHTA, CDR2 FQGTGA. PCR primers comprised 60 Vbeta and 13 Jbeta primers. In the source study's methods: Unique TCR beta chains totaled some 81 million in a later count, with approximately 11 million of them shared. Profiling relied on immunoSEQ multiplex PCR, and the TCRdb table lists in-frame clones only, not all of them. V and J calls and clone size are given by that table; D and trimming were obtained from the DNA. The repertoire has about 63,000 clones, roughly 77% of them found once; the top ten carry approximately 22%. Points on this clone: The antigen is undetermined.

The rearrangement joins TRBV7-3 to TRBJ1-1; 7 nucleotides agree with TRBD1. This TCR was recovered from a woman aged 40 to 49 in good health and CMV-seropositive. Sequenced input: PBMCs. Here the CDR3 reads CASSRTGVRDTEAFF. CDR3 nucleotides: TGTGCCAGCAGCCGTACAGGGGTAAGGGACACTGAAGCTTTCTTT.